This T cell receptor (beta chain) comes out of a study of T-cell reconstitution after alpha-beta-depleted transplantation in children listed by TCRdb under 2016. Regarding the complete study: Using TCR repertoire profiling, the study followed T-cell immune reconstitution in a quantitative way in children after TCRalphabeta/CD19-depleted allogeneic hematopoietic cell transplantation.

The sample holds a few counts of this clonotype. Its binding antigen is unknown. No much larger clone is present one base from it, and per-base qualities are unavailable. V is reduced by 6 bases and J by 3 bases, leaving a spacing of 10 bases between them. The CDR3 starts with the cysteine, ends with the phenylalanine, and has 13 residues. The CDR3 DNA has 39 bases and is translated from base 1. Interpreted using the paper, the treatment or condition label stands for: allogeneic hematopoietic cell transplantation with graft depleted of TCRalphabeta T cells and CD19 B cells. Transplant recipients were children who received TCRalphabeta/CD19-depleted allogeneic hematopoietic cell grafts. Libraries were constructed by PCR. Sequencing instrument: Illumina HiSeq 2500. Molecular barcoding was employed in the preparation of TCR libraries, with unique molecular identifiers being used to normalize TCRbeta repertoire quantification. The public reads were run again by TCRdb, first through fastp at Q25 and then through MiXCR, and only productive beta chains were kept. When rows share a CDR3 protein, they turn into one entry using the most common DNA and genes. Here the sample has 550,000 to 800,000 distinct CDR3 sequences; approximately 14% occur a single time. Around 0.76% of the sample is in the top ten clones.

Points the paper makes about the study in general: Hyperexpanded clone frequencies declined over subsequent months; after one year, T-cell counts and TCRbeta diversity were mostly attributed to newly produced T cells. The apparently early recovery of alphabetaT-cell counts about two months after transplant reportedly depended on only several hundred rapidly expanded clones that came from non-depleted graft cells. In some patients, the high TCRbeta diversity seen at day 60 was put down to recipient T cells and intrathymic progenitors that had survived conditioning.

The material was PBMCs, obtained before TCRalphabeta/CD19-depleted stem cell transplant. This clonotype originated in a girl aged 2 to 10 with congenital amegakaryocytic thrombocytopenia, due to receive a stem cell transplant. Recombination joined TRBV12-3 or TRBV12-4 with TRBJ2-3; the D gene may be TRBD1 or TRBD2, since each aligns over 5 bases. The sequenced DNA: TGTGCCAGCAGGAGGGGTGTTACAGATACGCAGTATTTT. Translated, it reads CASRRGVTDTQYF.